Listed below are T cell receptor beta chains from one sample, sequenced in a study of blood T cells in healthy people across ages. TCRdb called the 5' RACE reads again in MiXCR, with one record for every CDR3 protein. This repertoire shows around 990,000 distinct CDR3 sequences, under 40% found once; its top ten account for around 13%. Material: blood. The receptors originated from a man aged 18-30 years in good health. The CDR3 runs from the conserved cysteine through the conserved F or W. A D gene is named only where the DNA matches it firmly. Clone size is shown for a subset of rows, as once, few, many or a class of expanded clone.

d_gene,abundance,v_gene,j_gene,CDR3nt,CDR3aa
NA,NA,TRBV7-2,TRBJ1-2,TGTGCCAGCAGCTTAGAAGCCACCTCGGGCTATGGCTACACCTTC,CASSLEATSGYGYTF
NA,few,TRBV27,TRBJ1-2,TGTGCCAGCAGTTTATGTGGCTACACCTTC,CASSLCGYTF
TRBD2,NA,TRBV4-1,TRBJ2-2,TGCGCCAGCAGCCAAGGGCTACTAGCGGGGGGGCCAGCTTTTAGCACCGGGGAGCTGTTTTTT,CASSQGLLAGGPAFSTGELFF
NA,many,TRBV27,TRBJ1-2,TGTGCCAGCACGAGACTGGGAGACTATGGCTACACCTTC,CASTRLGDYGYTF
NA,NA,TRBV20-1,TRBJ2-7,TGCAGTGCCAGGCTGGGGGGTTACAATGAGCAGTACTTC,CSARLGGYNEQYF
TRBD1,few,TRBV20-1,TRBJ2-1,TGCAGTGCTACCACCGGGACAGCTATCTCCTACAATGAGCAGTTCTTC,CSATTGTAISYNEQFF
TRBD1,NA,TRBV10-3,TRBJ2-1,TGTGCCATCAGTGACGCCGGGACAGGGGTTTACAATGAGCAGTTCTTC,CAISDAGTGVYNEQFF
NA,NA,TRBV7-6,TRBJ2-5,TGTGCCGGCAGCTCCTACCCCAAAGAGACCCAGTACTTC,CAGSSYPKETQYF
NA,NA,TRBV5-5,TRBJ1-4,TGTGCCAGCAGCCCGGGACACCCTTATGAAAAACTGTTTTTT,CASSPGHPYEKLFF
NA,NA,TRBV4-3,TRBJ1-1,TGCGCCAGCAGCCAAGATTTCACAGGGACTGAAGCTTTCTTT,CASSQDFTGTEAFF
TRBD1,NA,TRBV5-1,TRBJ1-1,TGCGCCAGCAGCTCAAACAGGGGGGAGGACACTGAAGCTTTCTTT,CASSSNRGEDTEAFF
NA,NA,TRBV4-1,TRBJ1-1,TGCGCCAGCAGCCAAGTAAGATCAGTTAACACTGAAGCTTTCTTT,CASSQVRSVNTEAFF
NA,NA,TRBV7-2,TRBJ1-6,TGTGCCAGCAGCTTTAAGGCTGATAATTCACCCCTCCACTTT,CASSFKADNSPLHF